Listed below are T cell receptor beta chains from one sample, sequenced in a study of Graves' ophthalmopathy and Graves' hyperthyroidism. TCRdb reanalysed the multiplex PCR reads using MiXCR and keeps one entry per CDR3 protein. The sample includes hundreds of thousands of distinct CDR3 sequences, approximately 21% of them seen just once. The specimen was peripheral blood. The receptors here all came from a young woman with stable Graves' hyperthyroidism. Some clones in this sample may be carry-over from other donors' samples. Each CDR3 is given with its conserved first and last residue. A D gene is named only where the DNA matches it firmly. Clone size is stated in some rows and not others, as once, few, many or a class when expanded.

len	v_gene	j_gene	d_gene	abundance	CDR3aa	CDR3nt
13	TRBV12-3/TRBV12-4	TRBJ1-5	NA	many	CASSSGREEPQHF	TGTGCCAGCAGTTCAGGGAGAGAGGAGCCCCAGCATTTT
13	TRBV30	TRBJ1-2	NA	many	CAWSVTWDYGYTF	TGTGCCTGGAGTGTAACCTGGGACTATGGCTACACCTTC
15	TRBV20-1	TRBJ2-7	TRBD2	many	CSARTGLAYSYEQYF	TGCAGTGCTAGAACGGGACTAGCGTACTCCTACGAGCAGTACTTC
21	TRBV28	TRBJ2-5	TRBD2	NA	CASSLGLGRELAGGKQETQYF	TGTGCCAGCAGTTTAGGATTAGGCCGGGAGCTAGCGGGAGGAAAACAAGAGACCCAGTACTTC
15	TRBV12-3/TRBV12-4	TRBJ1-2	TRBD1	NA	CASSLVSGQGSSYTF	TGTGCCAGCAGTTTAGTTTCGGGACAGGGAAGTTCCTACACCTTC
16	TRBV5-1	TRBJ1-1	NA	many	CASSLQVGRMNTEAFF	TGCGCCAGCAGCTTGCAAGTTGGACGGATGAACACTGAAGCTTTCTTT
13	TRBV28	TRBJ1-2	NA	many	CASRGPGAYGYTF	TGTGCCAGCAGGGGCCCCGGGGCCTATGGCTACACCTTC
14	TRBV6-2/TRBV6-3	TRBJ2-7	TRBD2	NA	CASRQKRESYEQYF	TGTGCCAGCAGACAAAAGCGGGAGAGCTACGAGCAGTACTTC
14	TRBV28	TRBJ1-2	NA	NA	CASSLSSEYYGYTF	TGTGCCAGCAGTTTATCGTCAGAATACTATGGCTACACCTTC
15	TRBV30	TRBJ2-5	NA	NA	CAWSKGGWYQETQYF	TGTGCCTGGAGTAAGGGGGGATGGTACCAAGAGACCCAGTACTTC
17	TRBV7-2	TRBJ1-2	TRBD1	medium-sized	CASSLAGQGAKNYGYTF	TGTGCCAGCAGCTTAGCCGGACAGGGGGCGAAAAACTATGGCTACACCTTC
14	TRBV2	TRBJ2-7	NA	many	CASRGRGLWGEQYF	TGTGCCAGCAGAGGCAGGGGACTCTGGGGCGAGCAGTACTTC
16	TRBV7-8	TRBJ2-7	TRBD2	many	CASSLTGLAGIYEQYF	TGTGCCAGCAGCTTAACTGGACTAGCGGGTATCTACGAGCAGTACTTC
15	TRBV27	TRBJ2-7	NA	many	CASSLGASDLYEQYF	TGTGCCAGCAGTTTAGGGGCTAGCGATCTCTACGAGCAGTACTTC
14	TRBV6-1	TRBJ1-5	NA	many	CASSGTGKNQPQHF	TGTGCCAGCAGTGGGACGGGAAAAAATCAGCCCCAGCATTTT
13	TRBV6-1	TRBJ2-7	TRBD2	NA	CADPSGPTYEQYF	TGTGCCGACCCTAGCGGTCCGACCTACGAGCAGTACTTC
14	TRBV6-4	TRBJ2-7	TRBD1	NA	CASSDWGQGYEQYF	TGTGCCAGCAGTGACTGGGGACAGGGCTACGAGCAGTACTTC
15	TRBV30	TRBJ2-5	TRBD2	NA	CAWQQNGGAGETQYF	TGTGCCTGGCAGCAAAACGGGGGGGCTGGAGAGACCCAGTACTTC
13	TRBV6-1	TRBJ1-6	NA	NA	CASSEEGASPLHF	TGTGCCAGCAGTGAAGAGGGTGCTTCACCCCTCCACTTT
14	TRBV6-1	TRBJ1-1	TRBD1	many	CASSLGQGTAEAFF	TGTGCCAGCAGCCTGGGACAGGGTACCGCTGAAGCTTTCTTT
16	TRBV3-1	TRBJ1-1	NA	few	CASSQDLRVLNTEAFF	TGTGCCAGCAGCCAAGATCTTAGGGTCTTGAACACTGAAGCTTTCTTT
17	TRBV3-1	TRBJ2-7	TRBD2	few	CASSPGTSAMRIYEQYF	TGTGCCAGCAGCCCCGGGACTAGCGCCATGAGGATCTACGAGCAGTACTTC
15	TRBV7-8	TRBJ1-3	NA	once	CASSPTGGAGNTIYF	TGTGCCAGCAGCCCTACCGGAGGGGCCGGGAACACCATATACTTT
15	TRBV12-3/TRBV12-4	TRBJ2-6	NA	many	CAIDRPGSGANVLTF	TGTGCCATTGACAGGCCCGGATCTGGGGCCAACGTCCTGACTTTC
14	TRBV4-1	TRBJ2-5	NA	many	CASSPVRAGETQYF	TGCGCCAGCTCCCCGGTCAGGGCAGGAGAGACCCAGTACTTC
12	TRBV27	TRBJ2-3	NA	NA	CASSELGDTQYF	TGTGCCAGCAGTGAACTGGGAGATACGCAGTATTTT
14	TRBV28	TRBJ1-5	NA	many	CASSSGQSNQPQHF	TGTGCCAGCAGCTCGGGACAAAGCAATCAGCCCCAGCATTTT
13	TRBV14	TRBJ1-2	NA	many	CASSQGPFYGYTF	TGTGCCAGCAGCCAGGGACCCTTTTATGGCTACACCTTC
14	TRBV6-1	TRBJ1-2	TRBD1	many	CASSEVGQTYGYTF	TGTGCCAGCAGTGAAGTGGGACAGACCTATGGCTACACCTTC
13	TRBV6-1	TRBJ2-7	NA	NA	CASSDGLGYEQYF	TGTGCCAGCAGTGACGGCCTGGGATACGAGCAGTACTTC
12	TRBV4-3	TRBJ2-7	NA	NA	CASSPKGPRGYF	TGCGCCAGCAGCCCAAAGGGACCCAGGGGGTACTTC
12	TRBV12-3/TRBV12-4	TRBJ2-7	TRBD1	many	CASSPNRGEQYF	TGTGCCAGCAGTCCCAACAGGGGCGAGCAGTACTTC
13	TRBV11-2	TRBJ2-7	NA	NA	CASRQTGKYEQYF	TGTGCCAGCAGACAAACAGGGAAGTACGAGCAGTACTTC
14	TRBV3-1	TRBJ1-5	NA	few	CASSRTRGNQPQHF	TGTGCCAGCAGCCGAACGCGGGGCAATCAGCCCCAGCATTTT
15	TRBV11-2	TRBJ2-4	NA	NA	CASSSKTLWENIQYF	TGTGCCAGCAGTTCCAAGACTCTTTGGGAAAACATTCAGTACTTC
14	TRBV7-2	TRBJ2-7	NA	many	CASSLDGISYEQYF	TGTGCCAGCAGCTTAGACGGGATCTCCTACGAGCAGTACTTC
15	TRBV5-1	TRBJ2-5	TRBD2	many	CASSTVGLASETQYF	TGCGCCAGCAGCACAGTGGGACTAGCTTCAGAGACCCAGTACTTC
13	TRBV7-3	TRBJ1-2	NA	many	CASSTTTGYGYTF	TGTGCCAGCAGCACGACGACGGGGTATGGCTACACCTTC
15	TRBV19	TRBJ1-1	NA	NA	CASSIAASQNTEAFF	TGTGCCAGTAGTATAGCGGCATCCCAAAACACTGAAGCTTTCTTT
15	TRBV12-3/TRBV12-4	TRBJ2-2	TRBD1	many	CASSDDRVHTGELFF	TGTGCCAGCAGTGATGACAGGGTTCACACCGGGGAGCTGTTTTTT
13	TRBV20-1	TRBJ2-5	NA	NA	CSARGGDLGAQYF	TGCAGTGCTAGAGGGGGTGACCTCGGGGCCCAGTACTTC
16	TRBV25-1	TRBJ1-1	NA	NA	CASSPSTPGVNTEAFF	TGTGCCAGCAGTCCATCGACGCCAGGCGTGAACACTGAAGCTTTCTTT
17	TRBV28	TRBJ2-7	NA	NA	CATDSDRDAIPRHEQYF	TGTGCCACCGACTCTGACCGGGACGCCATTCCTCGCCACGAGCAGTACTTC
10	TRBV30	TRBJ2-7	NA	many	CAWGTYEQYF	TGTGCCTGGGGAACCTACGAGCAGTACTTC
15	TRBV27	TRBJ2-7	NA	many	CASSLIGGFNYEQYF	TGTGCCAGCAGTTTGATCGGGGGATTCAACTACGAGCAGTACTTC
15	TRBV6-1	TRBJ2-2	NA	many	CASRGYPTATGELFF	TGTGCCAGCAGAGGGTACCCTACGGCCACCGGGGAGCTGTTTTTT
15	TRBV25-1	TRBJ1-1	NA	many	CASSEYGRSSAEAFF	TGTGCCAGCAGTGAATACGGGAGAAGTAGCGCTGAAGCTTTCTTT
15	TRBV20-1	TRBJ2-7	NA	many	CNASHPGRRPYEQYF	TGCAATGCTAGCCACCCGGGACGCCGGCCATACGAGCAGTACTTC
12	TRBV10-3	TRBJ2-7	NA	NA	CAISVSAYEQYF	TGTGCCATCAGTGTATCGGCCTACGAGCAGTACTTC
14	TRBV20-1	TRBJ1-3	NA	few	CSAAPAAGGNTIYF	TGCAGTGCTGCACCGGCCGCGGGTGGAAACACCATATATTTT
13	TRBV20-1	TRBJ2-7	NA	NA	CSTTQGRPYEQYF	TGCAGTACCACCCAGGGAAGGCCCTACGAGCAGTACTTC
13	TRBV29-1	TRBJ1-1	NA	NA	CSAFVGGMTEAFF	TGCAGCGCTTTTGTTGGGGGAATGACTGAAGCTTTCTTT
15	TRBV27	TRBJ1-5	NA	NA	CASSLSGGRNQPQHF	TGTGCCAGCAGTTTATCTGGTGGCAGAAATCAGCCCCAGCATTTT
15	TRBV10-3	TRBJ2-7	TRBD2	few	CAIREGVAGAYEQYF	TGTGCCATCAGGGAGGGGGTAGCGGGAGCCTACGAGCAGTACTTC
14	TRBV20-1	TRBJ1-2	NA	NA	CSARERGRLNGYTF	TGCAGTGCTAGAGAACGTGGGCGATTAAATGGCTACACCTTC
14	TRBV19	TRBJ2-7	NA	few	CASSIRHTSYEQYF	TGTGCCAGTAGTATCCGGCATACCTCCTACGAGCAGTACTTC
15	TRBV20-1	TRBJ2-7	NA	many	CSATHRGLGSYEQYF	TGCAGTGCTACGCACCGCGGGCTAGGGAGTTACGAGCAGTACTTC
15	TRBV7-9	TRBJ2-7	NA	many	CASSLERASSYEQYF	TGTGCCAGCAGCTTAGAGCGGGCCTCATCCTACGAGCAGTACTTC
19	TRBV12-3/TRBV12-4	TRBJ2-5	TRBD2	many	CASGRQGFYSGGSQETQYF	TGTGCCAGCGGCAGACAGGGCTTTTATAGCGGGGGAAGCCAAGAGACCCAGTACTTC